This is a list of T cell receptor beta chains from one sample in a study of metastatic and nonmetastatic thyroid tumors. TCRdb re-called the PCR reads with MiXCR. The data show about 16,000 clones, with just over 30% seen just once and roughly a tenth held by the top ten. Sequenced material: blood. The source of these receptors is a female donor with papillary thyroid cancer or a benign thyroid nodule (not recorded which). Some clones in this sample may be carry-over from other donors' samples. The CDR3 runs from the conserved cysteine through the conserved F or W. Each record gives: clone size, D gene, V gene, J gene, CDR3 DNA, CDR3 protein. D genes are given only for firm matches. Size is stated for part of the rows, as once, few or many counts, or as a class when the clone is expanded.

>many|TRBD1|TRBV7-3|TRBJ2-3
TGTGCCAGCAGCCTTACAGGGGGTACAGATACGCAGTATTTT
CASSLTGGTDTQYF
>many|TRBD2|TRBV3-1|TRBJ2-1
TGTGCCAGCAGCGATACCATAGCGGGGGGGCTCTTCTACAATGAGCAGTTCTTC
CASSDTIAGGLFYNEQFF
>many|TRBD2|TRBV5-1|TRBJ2-7
TGCGCCAGCGGGCCCGGGAGCGGGGGGGCTCGGGAGCAGTACTTC
CASGPGSGGAREQYF
>many|.|TRBV6-1|TRBJ2-5
TGTGCCAGCAGTCTGCGACCGGGGAGGCAAGAGACCCAGTACTTC
CASSLRPGRQETQYF
>medium-sized|TRBD2|TRBV6-4|TRBJ2-1
TGTGCCAGCAGTGTAGGGACTAGCGGCAATGAGCAGTTCTTC
CASSVGTSGNEQFF
>few|.|TRBV4-2|TRBJ2-7
TGTGCCAGCAGCCAGGCCCACGGGGGTCAGCAGTACTTC
CASSQAHGGQQYF
>many|.|TRBV5-5|TRBJ1-1
TGTGCCAGCAGCCCATCTAGGGCGCGGAACACTGAAGCTTTCTTT
CASSPSRARNTEAFF
>few|TRBD2|TRBV15|TRBJ2-3
TGTGCCACCAGCAGAGATACGCTAGCGGGAGCTGGAACAGATACGCAGTATTTT
CATSRDTLAGAGTDTQYF
>many|.|TRBV25-1|TRBJ1-4
TGTGCCAGCAGTGTAAAGCGGACAGCCCCTTCAACTAATGAAAAACTGTTTTTT
CASSVKRTAPSTNEKLFF
>medium-sized|.|TRBV15|TRBJ2-7
TGTGCCACCAGCAGAGAAGCTTTTAGCTCCTACGAGCAGTACTTC
CATSREAFSSYEQYF
>.|.|TRBV5-5|TRBJ1-2
TGTGCCAGCAGCTTGGCCAGGGCAGCAAGTTATGGCTACACCTTC
CASSLARAASYGYTF
>few|.|TRBV6-1|TRBJ2-7
TGTGCCAGCAGTGAAGCGCTGGGGGATCCCTACGAGCAGTACTTC
CASSEALGDPYEQYF
>.|.|TRBV7-2|TRBJ2-2
TGTGCCAGCAGCTTGGAGGGACCCGGGGAGCTGTTTTTT
CASSLEGPGELFF
>many|TRBD2|TRBV7-9|TRBJ2-4
TGTGCCAGCAGCTTAGAGGGACTAGCAGGCAAAAACATTCAGTACTTC
CASSLEGLAGKNIQYF
>medium-sized|TRBD1|TRBV7-9|TRBJ1-1
TGTGCCAGCAGCTCGGAGGACAGGGCCGCTTTCTTT
CASSSEDRAAFF
>.|TRBD1|TRBV7-7|TRBJ2-3
TGTGCCAGCAGCTTAGGGACAGGGATCAGCGCAGATACGCAGTATTTT
CASSLGTGISADTQYF
>.|TRBD1|TRBV30|TRBJ1-1
TGTGCCTGGAGCCGAGACAGGGGTGGAACTGAAGCTTTCTTT
CAWSRDRGGTEAFF
>.|.|TRBV12-3/TRBV12-4|TRBJ2-3
TGTGCCAGCAGTCCGAGGGGGGGCACTAGCACAGATACGCAGTATTTT
CASSPRGGTSTDTQYF
>medium-sized|.|TRBV7-9|TRBJ2-2
TGTGCCAGCAGCCACAACCAATGGGGCGGGGAGCTGTTTTTT
CASSHNQWGGELFF
>.|TRBD1|TRBV20-1|TRBJ1-5
TGCAGTGCCATTTCTCCTGGACAGGGGATCGTCCGCTGTCAGCCCCAGCATTTT
CSAISPGQGIVRCQPQHF
>.|.|TRBV20-1|TRBJ2-7
TGCAGTGCCCAGGGCAGGTTCTACGAGCAGTACTTC
CSAQGRFYEQYF
>.|.|TRBV5-1|TRBJ2-3
TGCTCCAGCAGCTTGTTGACCCTATCGGGGGTTGATACGCAGTATTTT
CSSSLLTLSGVDTQYF
>.|.|TRBV5-1|TRBJ1-3
TGCGCCAGCAGCTTGCACAGGGACTCTGGAAACACCATATATTTT
CASSLHRDSGNTIYF
>.|.|TRBV9|TRBJ1-2
TGTGCCAGCAGCGTAGGAGGGAAGGGGGGCTACACCTTC
CASSVGGKGGYTF
>many|.|TRBV30|TRBJ1-2
TGTGCCTGGAGTGACTGGGCCTCTAACTATGGCTACACCTTC
CAWSDWASNYGYTF
>.|TRBD1|TRBV5-1|TRBJ2-7
TGCGCCAGCAGCTTCGGGACAGGCTCCTACGAGCAGTACTTC
CASSFGTGSYEQYF
>few|TRBD2|TRBV28|TRBJ2-7
TGTGCCAGCAGTTCTGAACCTAGCGGGGGGGCTTTCGGGGAGCAGTACTTC
CASSSEPSGGAFGEQYF
>many|.|TRBV6-1|TRBJ2-5
TGTGCCAGCAGGCCAGGGGCGGGGGAGACCCAGTACTTC
CASRPGAGETQYF
>many|.|TRBV2|TRBJ1-4
TGTGCCAGCATTCGGGACTCTACAGGTGAAAAACTGTTTTTT
CASIRDSTGEKLFF
>many|.|TRBV20-1|TRBJ2-1
.
CSARDPQYFGNEQFF
>.|.|TRBV4-1|TRBJ2-4
TGCGCCAGCAGCCAAGAACCCAGCGGGCTAGCCAAAAACATTCAGTACTTC
CASSQEPSGLAKNIQYF
>many|TRBD1|TRBV6-5|TRBJ1-1
TGTGCCAGCAGTTACTCGGCAGGGGGCACTGAAGCTTTCTTT
CASSYSAGGTEAFF
>.|.|TRBV5-1|TRBJ2-7
TGCGCCAGCAGCTTGGCGGCAAAGGACGAGCAGTACTTC
CASSLAAKDEQYF
>medium-sized|TRBD1|TRBV15|TRBJ2-7
TGTGCCACCAGCAGAGAAGGGACAGGGTCGGGTGAGCAGTACTTC
CATSREGTGSGEQYF
>.|.|TRBV30|TRBJ2-7
TGTGCCTGGAGTGTACACGGAGGGCCCTCGGACGAGCAGTACTTC
CAWSVHGGPSDEQYF
>few|TRBD1|TRBV28|TRBJ1-2
TGTGCCAGCACCAAGGGGGCACCCAACTATGGCTACACCTTC
CASTKGAPNYGYTF
>many|.|TRBV11-2|TRBJ2-1
TGTGCCAGCAGCTTCCTTTTGGCTAGCTCCTACAATGAGCAGTTCTTC
CASSFLLASSYNEQFF
>many|TRBD1|TRBV20-1|TRBJ2-5
TGCAGTGCTTCGGACAGGAAGGGGACGTACCAAGAGACCCAGTACTTC
CSASDRKGTYQETQYF
>.|TRBD1|TRBV3-1|TRBJ2-7
TGTGCCAGCAGTGCATTCCCCCGGACAGGGGTCGAGCAGTACTTC
CASSAFPRTGVEQYF
>once|.|TRBV20-1|TRBJ2-7
TGCAGTGCTAGAGACCCCCCGGCCGACTACGAGCAGTACTTC
CSARDPPADYEQYF
>few|TRBD1|TRBV11-2|TRBJ2-7
TGTGCCAGCAGCTCCATCGGGACAGATTGGTCAAGTTACGAGCAGTACTTC
CASSSIGTDWSSYEQYF
>.|TRBD2|TRBV20-1|TRBJ2-1
TGCAGTGCTAGTCCCGGGGGACTAGCGGGCTACAATGAGCAGTTCTTC
CSASPGGLAGYNEQFF
>many|TRBD1|TRBV5-1|TRBJ1-1
TGCGCCAGCAGCTTGGACGGAGGACAGGGGGGCACTGAAGCTTTCTTT
CASSLDGGQGGTEAFF
>once|.|TRBV4-1|TRBJ2-5
TGCGCCAGCAGCCAGCTCCCATTCCTGGAGACCCAGTACTTC
CASSQLPFLETQYF
>.|TRBD2|TRBV15|TRBJ2-3
TGTGCCACCAGCAGAGATACATTGGCGGGAGGGCCCGAAGATACGCAGTATTTT
CATSRDTLAGGPEDTQYF
>.|TRBD2|TRBV27|TRBJ2-1
TGTGCCAGCAGTCCCGGGACTAGCGGGGGGAATGAGCAGTTCTTC
CASSPGTSGGNEQFF
>.|.|TRBV7-8|TRBJ1-1
TGTGCCAGCAGCTTAGCGCTGGTGCTACGGCATAGGAACACTGAAGCTTTCTTT
CASSLALVLRHRNTEAFF
>.|.|TRBV3-1|TRBJ2-1
TGTGCCAGCAGCCAAGCGAGAAGGGCAAGGAGTGAGCAGTTCTTC
CASSQARRARSEQFF
>.|.|TRBV11-2|TRBJ2-2
TGTGCCAGCAGCTTAAGTCACAGGTCCCCATTATACGGGGAGCTGTTTTTT
CASSLSHRSPLYGELFF
>.|TRBD2|TRBV11-3|TRBJ2-5
TGTGCCAGCGGGGGGTCTAGCGGAGAGACCCAGTACTTC
CASGGSSGETQYF
>many|.|TRBV5-4|TRBJ2-5
TGTGCCAGCAGCGGACGGAACGACTCGGGGACCCAGTACTTC
CASSGRNDSGTQYF
>.|.|TRBV5-1|TRBJ2-7
TGCGCCAGCAGCTTGGGTACCGTTGTGTCCTACGAGCAGTACTTC
CASSLGTVVSYEQYF
>.|TRBD1|TRBV9|TRBJ2-2
TGTGCCAGCAGCGCCGGGACAGATCCGAACACCCGCGAGCTGTTTTTT
CASSAGTDPNTRELFF
>once|TRBD1|TRBV11-1|TRBJ1-1
TGTGCCAGCAGCTTGTACGGATTCGGACAGGGAAAAGAGGCTTTCTTT
CASSLYGFGQGKEAFF